This T cell receptor beta chain was observed in a study of T cell repertoires in ileal Crohn's disease. Study details: M6 samples are neoterminal ileum biopsies from postoperative colonoscopy. Study observations and caveats: The median delay to postoperative endoscopy was about 6.9 months.

Here immunoSEQ multiplex PCR was the method, and the copy in TCRdb shows in-frame clones only, minus some. This table has 2,500 to 3,500 clones, 80% to 90% appearing once. Notes on this clone: Its specificity is unknown.

Time point of the sample: neoterminal ileum biopsy at postoperative endoscopy, about 6 months after surgery. The sequence came from an adult with Crohn's disease. The sample was ileal tissue.

CDR3 protein: CASSLNSNTEAFF. DNA for the CDR3: TGTGCCAGCAGCTTAAACTCCAACACTGAAGCTTTCTTT. V and J are TRBV7-3 and TRBJ1-1; D call uncertain. Trimming stripped 1 base from V and 2 bases from J, with 5 bases between. The V gene's germline CDR1 is SGHTA and CDR2 FQGTGA. This CDR3 has 13 amino acids.